This T cell receptor (beta chain) was recorded in a study of Ad26.COV2.S vaccination and SARS-CoV-2 variants. The study's findings and limits: Spike-specific TCR breadth ran higher among vaccine recipients than placebo recipients.

As regards this clone: Its cognate antigen is unknown.

Treatment indicated: around 19 received Ad26.COV2.S at low or high dose, single or two shots; about 5 received placebo; per-sample allocation not given. Specimens were obtained on day 63 following the first vaccine or placebo injection. The method was immunoSEQ multiplex PCR; TCRdb's version includes in-frame clones alone and lacks a portion of them. The sample lists about 280,000 clones; about 90% were seen once. The V gene end was trimmed by 3 bases and the J gene end by 4 bases; junction bases not matched to a gene: 7. CDR1 is LNHNV and CDR2 is YYDKDF in the germline V gene (reference sequence). The CDR3 runs to 16 residues.

The sequences come from peripheral blood, collected in a trial of Ad26.COV2.S vaccine versus placebo. The source of this sequence is a person between 18 and 65 years old who received the Ad26.COV2.S COVID-19 vaccine or a placebo. The J gene is TRBJ2-2, the V gene TRBV15; the match to TRBD2 covers 8 bases. CDR3 sequence: CATSRVGGALTGELFF. The CDR3 DNA sequence: TGTGCCACCAGCAGGGTCGGGGGGGCGCTCACCGGGGAGCTGTTTTTT.